Listed here are 5 T cell receptor beta chains from one sample, sequenced in a study of blood T cell repertoires in COVID-19. Sequenced by immunoSEQ multiplex PCR; TCRdb stores in-frame clones only, minus some. The table includes under 150,000 clones, roughly 83% detected once. Specimen: peripheral blood. The receptor source for this set is a man aged 55 to 69 with acute or convalescent COVID-19.

The chain joins TRBV30 to TRBJ2-5; D is perhaps TRBD2 (6 bases). V lost 5 bases, J lost 2 bases, and 6 bases lay in between. CDR1 is GTSNPN, CDR2 SVGIG, per germline (reference sequence). The CDR3 runs to 11 residues. The CDR3 nucleotides read TGTGCCTGGGGACTACAAGAGACCCAGTACTTC. Amino acid sequence: CAWGLQETQYF.

The chain recombines TRBV2 with TRBJ1-5, with D possibly being TRBD1 (5 bases). V was shortened by 3 bases and J by 6 bases, with 15 bases between the two germline ends. Germline V gene data show CDR1 as SNHLY and CDR2 as FYNNEI. The CDR3 is made up of 15 amino acids. Here the CDR3 DNA reads TGTGCCAGCAGTGAGCGGATCGAAAGGGGTCAGCCCCAGCATTTT. Its translation is CASSERIERGQPQHF.

This chain links TRBV14 with TRBJ1-2; 8 bases align to TRBD1. This CDR3 region has 15 residues. Germline CDR1 is SGHDN and CDR2 is FVKESK. V lost 2 bases to trimming and J lost 5 bases; unmatched junction nucleotides: 7. The CDR3 protein is CASSQSDRVGYGYTF. CDR3 DNA sequence: TGTGCCAGCAGCCAATCGGACAGGGTTGGGTATGGCTACACCTTC. The full variable domain, rest sourced from reference TRBV14 and TRBJ1-2, is EAGVTQFPSHSVIEKGQTVTLRCDPISGHDNLYWYRRVMGKEIKFLLHFVKESKQDESGMPNNRFLAERTGGTYSTLKVQPAELEDSGVYFCASSQSDRVGYGYTFGSGTRLTVV.

The DNA of the CDR3 is TGCAGCGCCGGGGGAGGGACCCAGTACTTC. Protein sequence: CSAGGGTQYF. V is TRBV29-1 and J is TRBJ2-5, with a weak D call TRBD2 (6 bases). This CDR3 region has 10 residues. The germline V and J ends were trimmed by 7 bases and 7 bases, with 10 bases remaining between them. The germline V gene has CDR1 SQVTM and CDR2 ANQGSEA.

V usage is TRBV18 and J usage is TRBJ2-1; D call uncertain. Germline V CDR1 and CDR2: KGHSH, LQKENI. The CDR3 is 15 residues long. Deletions cut 0 bases from V and 2 bases from J, with 8 bases between. CDR3 bases: TGTGCCAGCTCACCACCGGTAGTAGCCTACAATGAGCAGTTCTTC. This gives the protein CASSPPVVAYNEQFF.